This entry lists 2 T cell receptor beta chains sequenced from one sample in a study of T cells in narcolepsy listed by TCRdb under 2018. Libraries were constructed by the immunoSEQ multiplex PCR assay. TCRdb took this table from immuneACCESS and kept in-frame rearrangements with V and J called. Such tables lack part of the clones; where checked against another copy, unresolved V genes explain under half of the gap, and the rest is unexplained. The table for this sample lists 23,000 or so clones; roughly 81% of them were counted only once. Clones ranked in the top ten supply about 1.3% of the sample. The sequencing input was CD45RA- memory CD4+ T cells from PBMCs. The cell subset or site label corresponds to: memory T cells sorted ex vivo from peripheral blood. The receptors here all came from a human donor with narcolepsy.

As concerns this clone: Other DNA sequences in the same sample also yield this CDR3. V gene TRBV5-1 combines with J gene TRBJ1-1; D is unclear. CDR3 length: 14 residues. Trimming took 1 base from V and 1 from J, leaving 8 bases between them. Germline CDR1 SGHRS, CDR2 YFSETQ. The CDR3 reads CASSLSGGNTEAFF. The CDR3 DNA follows: TGCGCCAGCAGCTTGTCGGGAGGGAACACTGAAGCTTTCTTT.

This rearrangement joins TRBV11-2 to TRBJ1-1; D ambiguous. The CDR3 is 12 amino acids. Trimming took 5 bases from V and 5 from J, leaving 9 bases between them. Germline V lookup: CDR1 SGHAT, CDR2 FQNNGV. In nucleotides, the CDR3 is TGTGCCAGCAGCCGCGGGGTAACTGAAGCTTTCTTT. Translating gives CASSRGVTEAFF.